Following are 2 T cell receptor beta chains from one sample sequenced in a study of OX40 agonist ivuxolimab in advanced cancers. Clones were sequenced by immunoSEQ multiplex PCR, and TCRdb holds only the in-frame ones, with some missing. The profile covers 11,000 or so clones, with about 81% appearing a single time and over 12% taken by the ten largest. This material consisted of CD4+ or CD8+ T cells sorted from blood, taken in a trial of the OX40 agonist ivuxolimab. The receptors come from an adult with an advanced solid tumor such as melanoma, head and neck, liver or kidney cancer.

DNA of the CDR3: TGCGCCAGCAGCCAAGGATATCTCCGGGACGGAAGCTCCTACGAGCAGTACTTC. Its protein is CASSQGYLRDGSSYEQYF. The chain couples TRBV4-1 to TRBJ2-7; D assignment may be TRBD1 or TRBD2 (5 bases each). The CDR3 totals 18 residues. Per the germline V gene, CDR1 is MGHRA and CDR2 is YSYEKL. The V gene lost 1 base and the J gene lost 0 bases, with 19 bases spanning the gap.

This chain uses TRBV4-2 with TRBJ2-7, with a weak D call TRBD1 (6 bases). There are 16 residues in the CDR3. The germline gives CDR1 LGHNA, CDR2 YNFKEQ. Trimming cost V 0 bases and J 0 bases, with 12 bases left between them. This CDR3 is CASSQESQGSSYEQYF. The CDR3 DNA follows: TGTGCCAGCAGCCAAGAATCGCAGGGGAGCTCCTACGAGCAGTACTTC.